This is a list of T cell receptor beta chains from one sample in a study of blood T cell repertoires in COVID-19. Libraries were prepared by immunoSEQ multiplex PCR; TCRdb keeps only in-frame clonotypes and omits some of them. Seen here are a few hundred thousand clones, over 80% observed once, and the top ten hold 10%. Sequencing was performed on PBMCs or T cells enriched from blood (not recorded which). The receptors originated from a young man with acute COVID-19. Both conserved end residues are part of each CDR3. The D gene is left open where the match is weak. The size of a clone is reported for some rows only, either as once, few or many, or as a class for expanded clones.

>TRBJ2-2|-|TRBV5-1|-
CASGHHQGSPGTGELFF
TGCGCCAGCGGGCATCATCAGGGGTCCCCAGGGACCGGGGAGCTGTTTTTT
>TRBJ2-7|few|TRBV5-1|TRBD2
CASSPGTSAAYEQYF
TGCGCCAGCAGCCCGGGGACTAGCGCGGCCTACGAGCAGTACTTC
>TRBJ1-3|-|TRBV10-3|-
CAISARGDAGNTIYF
TGTGCCATCAGTGCCAGGGGTGACGCTGGAAACACCATATATTTT
>TRBJ2-5|-|TRBV7-7|TRBD1
CASSEDRVKETQYF
TGTGCTAGCAGCGAGGACAGGGTGAAAGAGACCCAGTACTTC
>TRBJ2-7|few|TRBV7-2|-
CASSLTTTNYEQYF
TGTGCCAGCAGCTTAACGACAACCAACTACGAGCAGTACTTC
>TRBJ2-1|-|TRBV11-2|-
CASSFPTSSYNEQFF
TGTGCCAGCAGCTTCCCGACTAGCTCCTACAATGAGCAGTTCTTC
>TRBJ1-2|-|TRBV12-3/TRBV12-4|-
CASSPSDRYGYTF
TGTGCCAGCAGCCCCTCGGACAGATACGGCTACACCTTC
>TRBJ2-4|-|TRBV5-8|-
CASSLTSTSIQYF
TGTGCCAGCAGCTTGACTAGTACGAGCATTCAGTACTTC
>TRBJ1-1|-|TRBV7-6|-
CASSASRWGVNTEAFF
TGTGCCAGCAGCGCCTCGCGGTGGGGGGTGAACACTGAAGCTTTCTTT
>TRBJ2-7|-|TRBV20-1|-
CSAKGVGEQYF
TGCAGTGCAAAAGGGGTTGGCGAGCAGTACTTC
>TRBJ2-7|-|TRBV28|TRBD1
CASSFETGGYEQYF
TGTGCCAGCAGTTTTGAGACAGGGGGCTACGAGCAGTACTTC
>TRBJ2-7|-|TRBV15|TRBD1
CATSGYRGLDEQYF
TGTGCCACCAGCGGATACAGGGGGCTGGACGAGCAGTACTTC
>TRBJ2-7|-|TRBV6-2/TRBV6-3|-
CASSYGANNEQYF
TGTGCCAGCAGTTACGGGGCGAACAACGAGCAGTACTTC
>TRBJ1-4|-|TRBV4-3|TRBD1
CASSQTGTNEKLFF
TGCGCCAGCAGCCAGACAGGGACTAATGAAAAACTGTTTTTT
>TRBJ2-3|-|TRBV7-2|-
CASSFWGREITQYF
TGTGCCAGCAGCTTCTGGGGGCGGGAGATTACGCAGTATTTT
>TRBJ2-5|-|TRBV27|TRBD2
CASRQRAASGLQETQYF
TGTGCCAGCAGACAACGGGCGGCTAGCGGGTTGCAAGAGACCCAGTACTTC
>TRBJ2-7|-|TRBV2|TRBD1
CASGTGGYEQYF
TGTGCCAGCGGGACAGGGGGCTACGAGCAGTACTTC
>TRBJ2-7|few|TRBV19|TRBD1
CASSIGTGGEQYF
TGTGCCAGTAGTATTGGGACAGGTGGCGAGCAGTACTTC
>TRBJ2-1|once|TRBV4-2|TRBD1
CASIGDRPEQFF
TGTGCCAGCATTGGGGACAGGCCTGAGCAGTTCTTC
>TRBJ1-5|-|TRBV11-3|-
CASSLVANQPQHF
TGTGCCAGCAGCTTAGTAGCTAATCAGCCCCAGCATTTT
>TRBJ1-1|-|TRBV11-2|TRBD1
CASGTEGLNTEAFF
TGTGCCAGCGGGACAGAGGGGTTGAACACTGAAGCTTTCTTT
>TRBJ1-1|once|TRBV28|-
CASSDTLNTEAFF
TGTGCCAGCAGCGATACATTGAACACTGAAGCTTTCTTT
>TRBJ1-1|-|TRBV6-5|-
CASSPDGSEAFF
TGTGCCAGCAGTCCTGACGGGTCAGAAGCTTTCTTT
>TRBJ2-1|-|TRBV7-8|TRBD2
CASSLLAGGPHNEQFF
TGTGCCAGCAGCTTATTAGCGGGAGGGCCACATAATGAGCAGTTCTTC
>TRBJ2-1|-|TRBV5-1|-
CASTVVGGDNEQFF
TGCGCCAGCACGGTTGTTGGAGGGGACAATGAGCAGTTCTTC
>TRBJ2-2|-|TRBV5-4|TRBD2
CASSMTGTSGGRTGELFF
TGTGCCAGCAGCATGACCGGGACTAGCGGAGGCCGCACCGGGGAGCTGTTTTTT
>TRBJ1-3|-|TRBV2|-
CASILTDSGNTIYF
TGTGCCAGCATCCTGACAGACTCTGGAAACACCATATATTTT
>TRBJ2-1|-|TRBV11-2|TRBD2
CASSSWQRELENEQFF
TGTGCCAGCAGCTCCTGGCAGCGGGAGTTAGAGAATGAGCAGTTCTTC
>TRBJ1-1|-|TRBV29-1|-
CSVRYRDGNTEAFF
TGCAGCGTTCGGTACAGGGATGGGAACACTGAAGCTTTCTTT
>TRBJ2-5|-|TRBV19|TRBD1
CASSIHRDREDAQYF
TGTGCCAGTAGTATTCACCGGGACAGGGAGGATGCCCAGTACTTC
>TRBJ2-7|once|TRBV3-1/TRBV3-2|-
CASAGSKFRNEQYF
TGTGCCAGCGCGGGGTCAAAGTTCAGGAACGAGCAGTACTTC
>TRBJ1-3|-|TRBV19|TRBD1
CASAGQGKNTIYF
TGTGCCAGCGCCGGACAGGGAAAAAACACCATATATTTT
>TRBJ1-4|-|TRBV27|-
CASSPILQSRFTEKLFF
TGTGCCAGCAGTCCAATCCTCCAGTCCAGATTTACTGAAAAACTGTTTTTT
>TRBJ2-3|-|TRBV12-5|TRBD2
CASGLAGSDTQYF
TGTGCTAGTGGTTTAGCGGGATCTGATACGCAGTATTTT
>TRBJ2-3|-|TRBV29-1|TRBD1
CSVERSGGTDTQYF
TGCAGCGTTGAAAGGTCAGGGGGAACAGATACGCAGTATTTT
>TRBJ2-1|-|TRBV14|TRBD2
CASSRLAGEWRNEQFF
TGTGCCAGCAGTCGACTAGCGGGAGAATGGAGGAATGAGCAGTTCTTC
>TRBJ2-1|-|TRBV3-1/TRBV3-2|-
CASSQGSNSERAFF
TGTGCCAGCAGCCAAGGAAGTAACTCAGAGCGGGCCTTCTTC
>TRBJ1-1|-|TRBV28|-
CASRGGEALSTEAFF
TGTGCCAGCAGAGGCGGCGAGGCGTTGAGCACTGAAGCTTTCTTT
>TRBJ2-7|-|TRBV21-1|-
CASTGQGSSYEQYF
TGTGCCAGCACCGGGCAGGGGAGCTCCTACGAGCAGTACTTC
>TRBJ2-1|-|TRBV27|TRBD2
CASSSPTSGDNEQFF
TGTGCCAGCAGTTCCCCGACTAGCGGGGACAATGAGCAGTTCTTC
>TRBJ2-7|-|TRBV19|TRBD1
CASSIVGTEGSYEQYF
TGTGCCAGTAGTATTGTTGGGACAGAGGGCTCCTACGAGCAGTACTTC
>TRBJ1-4|-|TRBV2|-
CASSEGGNLEKLFF
TGTGCCAGCAGTGAAGGAGGCAACTTGGAAAAACTGTTTTTT
>TRBJ2-5|-|TRBV2|-
CASSEAREATQYF
TGTGCCAGCAGTGAAGCCCGAGAAGCTACCCAGTACTTC
>TRBJ2-3|-|TRBV7-2|TRBD1
CARGDRNADTQYF
TGTGCCAGGGGGGACAGGAATGCAGATACGCAGTATTTT
>TRBJ2-4|-|TRBV7-6|TRBD2
CASSLAQSGGRNIQYF
TGTGCCAGCAGCTTAGCCCAGTCGGGAGGGAGAAACATTCAGTACTTC
>TRBJ2-3|-|TRBV9|TRBD2
CASSATGTSGRAIVGTDTQYF
TGTGCCAGCAGCGCCACGGGAACTAGCGGAAGGGCTATTGTCGGCACAGATACGCAGTATTTT
>TRBJ1-2|-|TRBV28|TRBD1
CASRPHDRGGGYTF
TGTGCCAGCAGGCCTCACGACAGGGGAGGGGGCTACACCTTC
>TRBJ2-2|-|TRBV5-1|TRBD2
CASSPPGGSLNTGELFF
TGCGCCAGCAGCCCACCGGGGGGGAGTTTAAACACCGGGGAGCTGTTTTTT
>TRBJ2-3|-|TRBV7-9|-
CASKRGTDTQYF
TGTGCCAGCAAACGGGGCACAGATACGCAGTATTTT
>TRBJ1-2|-|TRBV7-8|-
CASSPGPTKGYTF
TGTGCCAGCAGCCCTGGCCCTACTAAAGGCTACACCTTC
>TRBJ2-2|-|TRBV5-1|TRBD1
CASTDGTDNTGELFF
TGCGCCAGCACCGACGGGACAGACAACACCGGGGAGCTGTTTTTT
>TRBJ2-5|-|TRBV25-1|-
CASSEQGRETQYF
TGTGCCAGCAGTGAACAGGGTCGAGAGACCCAGTACTTC